One and the same sample provided the 23 T cell receptor beta chains below, sequenced in a study of blood T cell repertoires in COVID-19. Profiling relied on immunoSEQ multiplex PCR, and the TCRdb table lists in-frame clones only, not all of them. The repertoire holds under 75,000 clones, with about 70% as singletons. Sequenced sample: peripheral blood. The receptor set was obtained from a man in his sixties with acute or convalescent COVID-19.

The V gene is TRBV19, the J gene TRBJ2-7; no clear D gene. The CDR3 is 13 amino acids. From germline, CDR1 is LNHDA and CDR2 SQIVND (reference sequence). V dropped 4 bases and J dropped 0 bases, with 7 bases sitting between them. The CDR3 coding sequence is TGTGCCAGTAGTACGGGTGACTCCTACGAGCAGTACTTC. Protein sequence: CASSTGDSYEQYF.

This chain joins TRBV19 and TRBJ2-1, with D possibly TRBD1 on 5 matching bases. Trimming shortened V by 5 bases and J by 3 bases, and 8 bases separated the two germline ends. The CDR3 has 13 amino acids. Germline lookup yields CDR1 LNHDA and CDR2 SQIVND (reference sequence). CDR3 in amino acids: CASSHRYYNEQFF. As DNA, the CDR3 is TGTGCCAGTAGTCACAGGTACTACAATGAGCAGTTCTTC.

The chain is built from TRBV12-5 and TRBJ2-3; D is possibly TRBD2 (6 bases). There are 15 residues in the CDR3. Germline V gene data show CDR1 as LGHNT and CDR2 as FRNRAP. V was shortened by 6 bases and J by 3 bases, with 16 bases between the two germline ends. CDR3: CASGPTGGETDTQYF. In DNA form, the CDR3 reads TGTGCTAGTGGACCCACCGGGGGTGAGACAGATACGCAGTATTTT. The entire variable domain, with the rest obtained from reference TRBV12-5 and TRBJ2-3, is as follows: DARVTQTPRHKVTEMGQEVTMRCQPILGHNTVFWYRQTMMQGLELLAYFRNRAPLDDSGMPKDRFSAEMPDATLATLKIQPSEPRDSAVYFCASGPTGGETDTQYFGPGTRLTVL.

This clone appeared a single time. The chain recombines TRBV30 with TRBJ2-7; TRBD1 might be the D (5 bases). The V end was cut by 2 bases, the J end by 6 bases, with 23 bases between. The CDR3 extends over 16 amino acids. Per germline, CDR1 GTSNPN and CDR2 SVGIG (reference sequence). The CDR3 loop reads CAWSRERGLLPLEQYF. The CDR3 DNA reads TGTGCCTGGAGTCGTGAAAGGGGCCTCCTCCCCCTCGAGCAGTACTTC. The variable domain in full, completed from reference TRBV30 and TRBJ2-7, reads SQTIHQWPATLVQPVGSPLSLECTVEGTSNPNLYWYRQAAGRGLQLLFYSVGIGQISSEVPQNLSASRPQDRQFILSSKKLLLSDSGFYLCAWSRERGLLPLEQYFGPGTRLTVT.

J is TRBJ1-2 and V is TRBV6-5, with 9 bases aligning to TRBD1. The CDR3 covers 12 residues. Germline trimming cut 6 bases from V and 8 bases from J; bases unmatched to any gene: 4. Germline V CDR1 and CDR2: MNHEY, SVGAGI. The CDR3 here is CASSGTGRGYTF. The CDR3 DNA reads as TGTGCCAGCAGCGGGACAGGGCGAGGCTACACCTTC.

J is TRBJ2-5 and V is TRBV6-5, with D hard to call. Deletions cut 0 bases from V and 4 bases from J, with 9 bases between. Germline assignment: CDR1 MNHEY and CDR2 SVGAGI. The CDR3 sequence is 14 residues long. CDR3: CASSYSISRETQYF. The CDR3 DNA reads as TGTGCCAGCAGTTACTCGATCAGTCGAGAGACCCAGTACTTC.

Of note for this clone: Different DNA sequences within this sample yield the same CDR3. CDR3 DNA sequence: TGCGCCAGCAGCTTGGAGGGACAGGGGAATTCACCCCTCCACTTT. It codes for CASSLEGQGNSPLHF. The J gene is TRBJ1-6, the V gene TRBV5-1; 10 nucleotides match TRBD1. Per the germline V gene, CDR1 is SGHRS and CDR2 is YFSETQ. The V and J ends lost 0 bases and 7 bases, in that order; junction bases with no gene match: 1. There are 15 residues in the CDR3.

This clone was detected only a few times. This sequence joins TRBV3-1 (or the pseudogene TRBV3-2) and TRBJ2-5; 9 nucleotides match TRBD2. V lost 3 bases to trimming and J lost 5 bases; unmatched junction nucleotides: 13. CDR3 length: 17 amino acids. Germline CDR1 is LGHDT and CDR2 is YNNKEL (reference sequence). CDR3 protein: CASSQYGRGGTSETQYF. CDR3 nucleotide sequence: TGTGCCAGCAGCCAGTATGGGCGGGGGGGGACTAGCGAGACCCAGTACTTC.

Points on this clone: One junction end does not reproduce the germline sequence, and a read error may be involved. The chain links TRBV7-2 to TRBJ1-5; 8 nucleotides match TRBD1. Germline V gives CDR1 SGHTA, CDR2 FQGNSA. The length of the CDR3 is 11 residues. CDR3 region: CASSLEGRGLF. CDR3 nucleotides: TGTGCCAGCAGCTTAGAAGGCAGGGGGCTTTTT.

The V call is TRBV14, the J call TRBJ2-4, with 13 bases lining up with TRBD2. The CDR3 has 20 amino acids. CDR1 is SGHDN, CDR2 FVKESK, per germline. Trimming at V came to 0 bases and at J to 4 bases, leaving 12 bases not matched to a gene. In DNA form, the CDR3 reads TGTGCCAGCAGCCAAGAAGGACTAGCGGGGGAGCTGGGCCGTAAAAACATTCAGTACTTC. Translating it yields CASSQEGLAGELGRKNIQYF.

V usage is TRBV20-1 and J usage is TRBJ2-7, with D maybe TRBD2 (6 bases). The CDR3 is 12 amino acids. The V gene's germline CDR1 is DFQATT and CDR2 SNEGSKA (reference sequence). Trimming removed 3 bases at V and 6 bases at J, with 12 bases between. CDR3 in amino acids: CSASGGGSEQYF. CDR3 sequence (DNA): TGCAGTGCTAGTGGGGGAGGCAGCGAGCAGTACTTC.

Here the CDR3 reads CASSQYGEIQGTTTLLANTGELFF. The CDR3 coding sequence is TGCGCCAGCAGTCAATATGGGGAAATACAAGGGACAACAACCCTCCTCGCGAACACCGGGGAGCTGTTTTTT. This chain connects TRBV23-1 to TRBJ2-2; TRBD1 is a possible D gene (6 bases). TRBV23-1 is noted as an ORF with a role that remains uncertain. V was pared by 1 base and J by 0 bases, with 33 bases between. CDR3 length: 24 residues.

The chain links TRBV11-2 to TRBJ2-1, with TRBD2 matching 10 bases. With 6 bases clipped from V and 8 bases from J, the junction kept 10 bases outside the gene matches. This CDR3 is 15 amino acids long. Germline values: CDR1 SGHAT, CDR2 FQNNGV. The DNA of the CDR3 is TGTGCCAGCAGACACCCGAGCGGGGGGGCCGATGAGCAGTTCTTC. Translating gives CASRHPSGGADEQFF.

The J gene is TRBJ2-7, the V gene TRBV15; 8 bases align to TRBD1. The CDR3 is made up of 15 amino acids. With V trimmed by 3 bases and J by 1 base, 5 bases remained unmatched. Germline values: CDR1 LNHNV, CDR2 YYDKDF (reference sequence). The CDR3 region is CATSRDRDRSYEQYF. In DNA, the CDR3 is TGTGCCACCAGCAGGGACCGGGACAGGTCCTACGAGCAGTACTTC. The variable domain in full, with the rest retrieved from reference TRBV15 and TRBJ2-7, is DAMVIQNPRYQVTQFGKPVTLSCSQTLNHNVMYWYQQKSSQAPKLLFHYYDKDFNNEADTPDNFQSRRPNTSFCFLDIRSPGLGDTAMYLCATSRDRDRSYEQYFGPGTRLTVT.

The V call is TRBV6-5, the J call TRBJ1-2; 11 positions match TRBD1. The CDR3 totals 13 residues. CDR1 and CDR2 from the germline V gene are MNHEY and SVGAGI. The V and J ends lost 8 bases and 4 bases, in that order; junction bases with no gene match: 3. The CDR3, as DNA: TGTGCCAGCGGGGACAGGGGGTCCTATGGCTACACCTTC. Residues: CASGDRGSYGYTF.

The chain carries TRBV24-1 and TRBJ1-2; D may be TRBD1 (6 bases). The CDR3 runs 15 residues. The V end was cut by 3 bases, the J end by 8 bases, with 18 bases between. Germline-derived CDR1 and CDR2 are KGHDR and SFDVKD. The chain's CDR3 is CATSDEGGTEDGYTF. CDR3 coding DNA: TGTGCCACCAGTGATGAGGGGGGGACGGAGGACGGCTACACCTTC.

This clone was observed once. The chain couples TRBV11-2 to TRBJ2-3; 7 bases are shared with TRBD1. Germline CDR1 SGHAT, CDR2 FQNNGV. CDR3 length equals 16 residues. The V gene end was trimmed by 5 bases and the J gene end by 0 bases; junction bases not matched to a gene: 8. DNA for the CDR3: TGTGCCAGCAGCCTACGGGAAGGGGGCAGCACAGATACGCAGTATTTT. Translation gives CASSLREGGSTDTQYF.

The chain links TRBV30 to TRBJ1-4; 9 nucleotides line up with TRBD1. Germline CDR1 and CDR2: GTSNPN and SVGIG (reference sequence). CDR3 length: 14 amino acids. Trimming removed 4 bases from V and 8 bases from J; junction bases left unmatched: 8. The CDR3 DNA is TGTGCCTGGACCTCCGGGACAGGGCGAGAAAAACTGTTTTTT. Translation: CAWTSGTGREKLFF.

The V and J genes are TRBV6-5 and TRBJ2-1; 13 bases are shared with TRBD2. Looked up from germline, CDR1 is MNHEY and CDR2 is SVGAGI. The trim removed 3 bases at V and 8 bases at J, leaving 1 base unmatched. The CDR3 consists of 14 residues. The CDR3 is CASSYGLAGDEQFF. CDR3 in DNA: TGTGCCAGCAGTTATGGACTAGCGGGAGATGAGCAGTTCTTC.

This clone has more than one count but fewer than ten. The genes are TRBV24-1 and TRBJ2-7; 10 bases map to TRBD1. CDR3 length: 16 amino acids. Trimming cost V 5 bases and J 2 bases; bases outside gene matches: 8. The V gene's germline CDR1 is KGHDR and CDR2 SFDVKD. The CDR3 DNA reads TGTGCCACCAGTGCACAAGGACAGGGGGGACCCTACGAGCAGTACTTC. Translation gives CATSAQGQGGPYEQYF.

V and J are TRBV5-4 and TRBJ2-5, with a weak D call TRBD2 (6 bases). The germline gives CDR1 SGHNT, CDR2 YYREEE (reference sequence). The ends were cut back, 4 bases at V and 2 bases at J, with 12 bases in the middle. CDR3 length equals 14 residues. The CDR3 DNA reads TGTGCCAGCAGCCCGGGACTTGAGCAAGAGACCCAGTACTTC. It encodes CASSPGLEQETQYF.

This chain uses TRBV12-3 or TRBV12-4 with TRBJ1-2, with D maybe TRBD1 (6 bases). With 6 bases removed from V and 2 bases from J, the gap between germline ends came to 10 bases. This CDR3 has 13 residues. The chain's CDR3 is CASSLTGNYGYTF. DNA for the CDR3: TGTGCCAGCAGCCTTACAGGGAACTATGGCTACACCTTC.

This clone was counted a few times. This chain joins TRBV6-2 or TRBV6-3 and TRBJ1-1; D perhaps matches TRBD1 (6 bases). Deletions cut 2 bases from V and 8 bases from J, with 12 bases between. This CDR3 has 13 residues. Germline V gene data show CDR1 as MNHEY and CDR2 as SVGEGT. CDR3: CASSYGQREEAFF. The CDR3 nucleotides read TGTGCCAGCAGTTACGGACAGAGGGAAGAAGCTTTCTTT.